The 25 T cell receptor beta chains reported below all come from one sample, sequenced in a study of blood T cells in healthy people across ages. Alongside a J-beta primer mix, a sample-barcoded 5' primer served in a second PCR lasting roughly 6 to 12 cycles. From the 5' RACE reads, TCRdb called clonotypes with MiXCR, one entry per CDR3 protein. In the table there are 1.5 million to 2 million distinct CDR3 sequences, roughly 28% of which are singletons. Sequencing was carried out using blood. Source of these receptors: a woman aged 25-40 years in good health.

This clonotype was counted many times. The chain carries TRBV7-9 and TRBJ2-1, with TRBD2 identical over 7 bases. The CDR3 runs 13 residues. The V gene end was trimmed by 3 bases and the J gene end by 9 bases; junction bases not matched to a gene: 5. Germline V gene sequence: CDR1 SEHNR, CDR2 FQNEAQ (reference sequence). The CDR3 protein is CASSFGGGSEQFF. The CDR3 coding sequence is TGTGCCAGCAGCTTTGGCGGCGGGAGTGAGCAGTTCTTC.

The CDR3 DNA reads TGCAGTGCCCGACGGGGGTCCGCTGAAGCTTTCTTT. Its protein is CSARRGSAEAFF. V is TRBV20-1 and J is TRBJ1-1; TRBD1 is a possible D gene (5 bases). Germline V gene lookup returns CDR1 DFQATT and CDR2 SNEGSKA (reference sequence). The CDR3 loop spans 12 amino acids. V was clipped by 6 bases and J by 6 bases, with 14 bases between them.

As to this clonotype: Being one base from a much bigger clone, this may be a read error. Given the absence of the conserved phenylalanine or tryptophan at the CDR3 end, a read error is likely. CDR3 loop: CASTTDLLGAFS. The CDR3, as DNA: TGTGCCAGCACCACTGACCTTCTCGGAGCTTTCTCT. This sequence joins TRBV7-2 and TRBJ1-1; unclear D gene. This CDR3 spans 12 amino acids. Per the germline V gene, CDR1 is SGHTA and CDR2 is FQGNSA. Trimming stripped 7 bases from V and 10 bases from J, with 16 bases between.

The chain joins TRBV15 to TRBJ2-7, with 7 bases that match TRBD1. Trimming removed 5 bases from V and 2 bases from J; junction bases left unmatched: 9. The CDR3 extends over 15 amino acids. Per the germline V gene, CDR1 is LNHNV and CDR2 is YYDKDF (reference sequence). The CDR3 region is CATSSTGARAYEQYF. The CDR3 DNA reads TGTGCCACCAGCTCCACAGGGGCTAGAGCCTACGAGCAGTACTTC.

As concerns this clonotype: One end of the junction varies from germline; a read error may be responsible. This chain connects TRBV5-1 to TRBJ2-7, with TRBD2 matching over 8 bases. The CDR3 sequence is 14 residues long. The V gene's germline CDR1 is SGHRS and CDR2 YFSETQ. The CDR3 bases are TGCGCCAGCAGCCCCTCGGGAGGGCGTTGGGAGCAGAACTTC. Translated: CASSPSGGRWEQNF.

The chain links TRBV27 to TRBJ2-2; 12 bases match TRBD2. There are 16 residues in the CDR3. The germline gives CDR1 MNHEY, CDR2 SMNVEV (reference sequence). V was clipped by 8 bases and J by 0 bases; unmatched bases: 4. The CDR3 nucleotides read TGTGCCAGCCGACTAGCGGGGGCCGCGAACACCGGGGAGCTGTTTTTT. This sequence encodes CASRLAGAANTGELFF.

This clonotype appeared many times. The rearrangement links TRBV2 to TRBJ1-2; D possibly corresponds to TRBD1 (5 bases). CDR1 and CDR2 (germline): SNHLY, FYNNEI. Deletions cut 7 bases from V and 0 bases from J, with 6 bases between. The CDR3 sequence is 12 residues long. CDR3 in DNA: TGTGCCAGCATGGGGGCTAACTATGGCTACACCTTC. Protein sequence: CASMGANYGYTF.

The genes are TRBV5-1 and TRBJ2-1, with a possible D match to TRBD1 (6 bases). The CDR3 extends over 16 amino acids. V was trimmed by 5 bases and J by 6 bases, leaving 21 bases between them. The germline V gene encodes CDR1 SGHRS and CDR2 YFSETQ. CDR3 amino acids: CASRLRGSASSNEQFF. CDR3 in DNA: TGCGCCAGCAGGCTGAGGGGGTCGGCCTCTTCCAATGAGCAGTTCTTC.

The table lists this clonotype with a few counts. The rearrangement joins TRBV5-1 to TRBJ1-4, with a tentative D call TRBD1 (5 bases). The ends were cut back, 0 bases at V and 4 bases at J, with 10 bases in the middle. The CDR3 loop spans 15 amino acids. Per the germline V gene, CDR1 is SGHRS and CDR2 is YFSETQ. This chain's CDR3 is CASSLGQLDNEKLFF. CDR3 nucleotides: TGCGCCAGCAGCTTGGGACAGCTGGATAATGAAAAACTGTTTTTT.

A word on this clonotype: A junction end diverges from the germline sequence, so it may reflect a read error. V usage is TRBV7-2 and J usage is TRBJ2-3, with 7 bases fitting TRBD2. The CDR3 length is 16 residues. The germline CDR1 and CDR2 sequences are SGHTA and FQGNSA. The CDR3: CVSSLLRSGTPDTQYF. The CDR3 nucleotides are TGTGTCAGCAGCTTATTGAGGAGCGGGACCCCAGATACGCAGTATTTT.

The rearrangement joins TRBV10-3 to TRBJ1-2; TRBD1 is a possible D gene (6 bases). This CDR3 has 15 residues. Germline-derived CDR1 and CDR2 are ENHRY and SYGVKD. V lost 6 bases and J 4 bases, leaving 18 bases between the germline ends. The CDR3 bases are TGTGCCATCAGGGGAGATACAGGGCCGGTCTATGGCTACACCTTC. This gives the protein CAIRGDTGPVYGYTF.

This clonotype was detected only a few times. V gene TRBV9 combines with J gene TRBJ2-3; D unclear. Germline V gene lookup returns CDR1 SGDLS and CDR2 YYNGEE. V was pared by 4 bases and J by 6 bases, with 12 bases between. The CDR3 consists of 13 residues. The CDR3 reads CASSQNEGDTQYF. Here the CDR3 DNA reads TGTGCCAGCAGCCAAAACGAAGGGGATACGCAGTATTTT.

This clonotype was found a few times. This rearrangement joins TRBV7-2 to TRBJ1-5; D not certain. The V and J ends lost 4 bases and 4 bases respectively, with 8 bases between them. Looked up from germline, CDR1 is SGHTA and CDR2 is FQGNSA. This CDR3 comprises 13 residues. The CDR3 bases are TGTGCCAGCAGCTCGTCATTAAATCAGCCCCAGCATTTT. The encoded protein is CASSSSLNQPQHF.

Only a few counts were recorded for this clonotype. The chain combines TRBV7-2 with TRBJ2-7; D possibly corresponds to TRBD2 (5 bases). The ends were cut back, 0 bases at V and 6 bases at J, with 15 bases in the middle. The germline V gene encodes CDR1 SGHTA and CDR2 FQGNSA. The CDR3 totals 15 residues. CDR3 in amino acids: CASSLAASRSREQYF. The CDR3 DNA follows: TGTGCCAGCAGCTTAGCGGCTAGCAGGAGTCGCGAGCAGTACTTC. Filled out from reference TRBV7-2 and TRBJ2-7, the complete variable domain reads GAGVSQSPSNKVTEKGKDVELRCDPISGHTALYWYRQSLGQGLEFLIYFQGNSAPDKSGLPSDRFSAERTGGSVSTLTIQRTQQEDSAVYLCASSLAASRSREQYFGPGTRLTVT.

There are a few counts of this clonotype. The V and J genes are TRBV7-6 and TRBJ2-6; 12 bases agree with TRBD2. The germline CDR1 and CDR2 sequences are SGHVS and FNYEAQ. V lost 2 bases to trimming and J lost 0 bases; unmatched junction nucleotides: 5. The CDR3 covers 19 residues. This CDR3 reads CASSLRLAGVPSGANVLTF. CDR3 sequence (DNA): TGTGCCAGCAGCTTACGACTAGCGGGGGTGCCCTCTGGGGCCAACGTCCTGACTTTC.

This clonotype came up a few times. The CDR3 spells CASHPTQGRSTEAFF. The CDR3 DNA follows: TGTGCCAGCCATCCCACTCAGGGCAGAAGTACTGAAGCTTTCTTT. The chain links TRBV6-5 to TRBJ1-1; weak D call: TRBD1 (5 bases). The CDR3 runs to 15 residues. Per the germline V gene, CDR1 is MNHEY and CDR2 is SVGAGI. V was shortened by 8 bases and J by 5 bases, with 21 bases between the two germline ends.

This clonotype turned up a few times. V usage is TRBV7-2 and J usage is TRBJ2-7, with 8 bases fitting TRBD1. The CDR3 has 14 amino acids. The trim removed 3 bases at V and 6 bases at J, leaving 7 bases unmatched. Germline CDR1 reads SGHTA; CDR2 reads FQGNSA. The CDR3 here is CASSFRQGYGEQYF. CDR3 DNA: TGTGCCAGCAGCTTCCGACAGGGGTACGGCGAGCAGTACTTC.

Only one count was recorded for this clonotype. The chain combines TRBV7-2 with TRBJ2-2; the match to TRBD2 covers 7 bases. Germline trimming cut 7 bases from V and 7 bases from J; bases unmatched to any gene: 6. This CDR3 is 13 amino acids long. The germline CDR1 and CDR2 sequences are SGHTA and FQGNSA. Written as DNA, the CDR3 is TGTGCCAGCACCTATAGCGGGTACGGGGAGCTGTTTTTT. This gives the protein CASTYSGYGELFF. Full variable domain (remainder filled in from reference TRBV7-2 and TRBJ2-2): GAGVSQSPSNKVTEKGKDVELRCDPISGHTALYWYRQSLGQGLEFLIYFQGNSAPDKSGLPSDRFSAERTGGSVSTLTIQRTQQEDSAVYLCASTYSGYGELFFGEGSRLTVL.

This clonotype was seen only a few times. The chain employs TRBV29-1 and TRBJ1-5; D not certain. The length of the CDR3 is 13 residues. Per the germline V gene, CDR1 is SQVTM and CDR2 is ANQGSEA. V lost 4 bases and J lost 3, with 10 bases in between. For the CDR3, the DNA is TGCAGCGTTGTCCAGGAGGTCAATCAGCCCCAGCATTTT. Its protein is CSVVQEVNQPQHF. The full variable domain, completed using reference TRBV29-1 and TRBJ1-5, is SAVISQKPSRDICQRGTSLTIQCQVDSQVTMMFWYRQQPGQSLTLIATANQGSEATYESGFVIDKFPISRPNLTFSTLTVSNMSPEDSSIYLCSVVQEVNQPQHFGDGTRLSIL.

This clonotype was detected a few times. The chain employs TRBV4-1 and TRBJ1-2; 8 nucleotides match TRBD1. Germline V gene lookup returns CDR1 MGHRA and CDR2 YSYEKL. The CDR3 runs 15 residues. V lost 3 bases and J lost 5; bases outside the gene matches: 8. CDR3 amino acids: CASSHLTGEHYGYTF. DNA of the CDR3: TGCGCCAGCAGCCACCTGACAGGGGAACATTATGGCTACACCTTC.

This clonotype is a singleton in its sample. The genes are TRBV12-3 or TRBV12-4 and TRBJ1-2, with D tentatively TRBD1 (5 bases). CDR3 size: 19 residues. With 3 bases removed from V and 6 bases from J, the gap between germline ends came to 29 bases. CDR3 nucleotides: TGTGCCAGCAGTTTGGCCTCTGGGGCAGGATTGAGTCTATCTCATGGCTACACCTTC. The encoded protein is CASSLASGAGLSLSHGYTF.

The gene calls are TRBV5-1 and TRBJ2-7, with D possibly called TRBD1 or TRBD2 (5 bases each). V was shortened by 1 base and J by 6 bases, with 14 bases between the two germline ends. The CDR3 runs to 14 residues. Germline assignment: CDR1 SGHRS and CDR2 YFSETQ. The CDR3 coding sequence is TGCGCCAGCAGCTTGAATTCCCCCGGGGCCGAGCAGTACTTC. Translating it yields CASSLNSPGAEQYF.

The rearrangement links TRBV6-5 to TRBJ1-2; 8 positions match TRBD1. CDR3 size: 15 residues. Unmatched junction bases numbered 6, after V lost 2 bases and J lost 4 bases. The germline V gene has CDR1 MNHEY and CDR2 SVGAGI. CDR3 nucleotides: TGTGCCAGCAGTTACGAACACAGGGGGATCTATGGCTACACCTTC. As protein: CASSYEHRGIYGYTF.

This clonotype was observed a few times. The chain links TRBV5-1 to TRBJ2-1, with D possibly TRBD2 on 6 matching bases. Germline values: CDR1 SGHRS, CDR2 YFSETQ. The CDR3 extends over 17 amino acids. The V gene lost 3 bases and the J gene lost 3 bases, with 19 bases spanning the gap. The CDR3 DNA follows: TGCGCCAGCAGCTCCCGTGCCGACGGGACTCGCTACAATGAGCAGTTCTTC. Protein: CASSSRADGTRYNEQFF.

This chain links TRBV15 with TRBJ1-2; D unclear. The CDR3 runs 13 residues. The V and J ends lost 6 bases and 0 bases respectively, with 8 bases between them. Germline CDR1 and CDR2: LNHNV and YYDKDF (reference sequence). The CDR3 spells CATRSRANYGYTF. The CDR3 nucleotides read TGTGCCACCAGATCCCGGGCTAACTATGGCTACACCTTC.